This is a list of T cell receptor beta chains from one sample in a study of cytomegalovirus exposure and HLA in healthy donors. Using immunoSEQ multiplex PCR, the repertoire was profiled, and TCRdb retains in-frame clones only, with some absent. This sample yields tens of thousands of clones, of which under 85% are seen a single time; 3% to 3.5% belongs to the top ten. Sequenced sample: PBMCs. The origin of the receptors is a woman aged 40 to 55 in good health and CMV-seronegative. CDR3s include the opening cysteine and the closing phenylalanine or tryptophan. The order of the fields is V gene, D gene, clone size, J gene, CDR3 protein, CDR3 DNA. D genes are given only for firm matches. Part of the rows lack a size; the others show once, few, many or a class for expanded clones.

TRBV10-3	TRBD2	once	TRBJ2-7	CAISPGTSGDEQYF	TGTGCCATCAGCCCAGGGACTAGCGGGGACGAGCAGTACTTC
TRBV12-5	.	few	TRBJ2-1	CASGLPQGGGNEQFF	TGTGCTAGTGGTTTGCCCCAGGGAGGGGGCAATGAGCAGTTCTTC
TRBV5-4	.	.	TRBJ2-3	CASSLAATIRTDTQYF	TGTGCCAGCAGCTTGGCGGCGACAATAAGGACAGATACGCAGTATTTT
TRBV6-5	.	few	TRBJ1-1	CASRTHGGGNAEAFF	TGTGCCAGCAGAACACACGGGGGGGGGAACGCTGAAGCTTTCTTT
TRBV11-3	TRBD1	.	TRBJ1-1	CASSRDRDTEAFF	TGTGCCAGCAGCCGGGACAGGGACACTGAAGCTTTCTTT
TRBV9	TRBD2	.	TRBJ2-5	CASSLRPGLAGEETQYF	TGTGCCAGCAGCCTCAGACCGGGACTAGCGGGAGAAGAGACCCAGTACTTC
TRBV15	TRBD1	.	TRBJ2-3	CATTGTLQRRTDTQYF	TGTGCCACGACAGGGACACTACAACGCAGGACAGATACGCAGTATTTT
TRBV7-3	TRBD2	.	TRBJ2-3	CASSLRISGTADTQYF	TGTGCCAGCAGCTTACGGATCAGCGGGACGGCAGATACGCAGTATTTT
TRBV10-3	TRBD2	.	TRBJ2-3	CAISEVLAGVADTQYF	TGTGCCATCAGTGAAGTACTAGCGGGAGTCGCAGATACGCAGTATTTT
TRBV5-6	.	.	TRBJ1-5	CASGRRGSNQPQHF	TGTGCCAGCGGTAGGCGGGGTAGCAATCAGCCCCAGCATTTT
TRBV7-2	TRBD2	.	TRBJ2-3	CASSLSGSIDTQYF	TGTGCCAGCAGCTTAAGCGGGAGTATAGATACGCAGTATTTT
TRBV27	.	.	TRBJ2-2	CASSLGGRELFF	TGTGCCAGCAGTTTAGGGGGCAGGGAGCTGTTTTTT
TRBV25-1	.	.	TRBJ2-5	CASKASPGETQYF	TGTGCCAGCAAGGCTAGCCCTGGGGAGACCCAGTACTTC
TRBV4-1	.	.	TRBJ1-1	CASSPQVFGNTEAFF	TGCGCCAGCAGCCCACAGGTATTCGGGAACACTGAAGCTTTCTTT
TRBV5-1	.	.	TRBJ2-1	CASSPGSLNPYNEQFF	TGCGCCAGCAGCCCCGGGTCCCTCAATCCCTACAATGAGCAGTTCTTC
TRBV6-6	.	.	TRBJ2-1	CASSLYNEQFF	TGTGCCAGCAGCCTATACAATGAGCAGTTCTTC
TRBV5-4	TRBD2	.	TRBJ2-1	CASSLPGRDEQFF	TGTGCCAGCAGCTTGCCCGGGAGGGATGAGCAGTTCTTC
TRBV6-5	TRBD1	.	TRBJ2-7	CASSIYRGPTYEQYF	TGTGCCAGCAGTATCTACAGGGGCCCTACCTACGAGCAGTACTTC
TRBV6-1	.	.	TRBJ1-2	CASSFPSDYGYTF	TGTGCCAGCAGTTTCCCTTCGGACTATGGCTACACCTTC
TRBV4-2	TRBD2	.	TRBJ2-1	CASSQGTSGNNNEQFF	TGTGCCAGCAGCCAAGGAACTAGCGGGAACAACAATGAGCAGTTCTTC
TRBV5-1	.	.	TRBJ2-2	CASSLATTVTGELFF	TGCGCCAGCAGCTTGGCAACTACGGTCACCGGGGAGCTGTTTTTT
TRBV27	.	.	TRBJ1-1	CASSLWGENTEAFF	TGTGCCAGCAGTTTATGGGGGGAGAACACTGAAGCTTTCTTT
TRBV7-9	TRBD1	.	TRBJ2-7	CASRPTGTGAYEQYF	TGTGCCAGCAGGCCTACCGGGACAGGGGCCTACGAGCAGTACTTC
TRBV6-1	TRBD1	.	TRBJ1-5	CASSEARGQRQPQHF	TGTGCCAGCAGTGAAGCCAGGGGGCAAAGACAGCCCCAGCATTTT
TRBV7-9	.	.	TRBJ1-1	CASSVPAGTEAFF	TGTGCCAGCAGCGTACCGGCAGGCACTGAAGCTTTCTTT
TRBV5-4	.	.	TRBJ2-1	CASSFAGNNEQFF	TGTGCCAGCAGCTTTGCCGGGAACAATGAGCAGTTCTTC
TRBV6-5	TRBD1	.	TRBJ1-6	CASRQTGSDSPLHF	TGTGCCAGCAGGCAGACAGGGTCGGATTCACCCCTCCACTTT
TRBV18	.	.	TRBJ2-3	CASSPIADTQYF	TGTGCCAGCTCACCAATAGCAGATACGCAGTATTTT
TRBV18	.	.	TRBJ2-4	CASSSLRVLEVAKNIQYF	TGTGCCAGCTCTTCCCTCCGGGTCTTAGAAGTAGCCAAAAACATTCAGTACTTC
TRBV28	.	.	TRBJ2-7	CASSPGLFREQYF	TGTGCCAGCAGTCCTGGTCTATTCCGCGAGCAGTACTTC
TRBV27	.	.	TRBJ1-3	CASKWRSGNTIYF	TGTGCCAGCAAGTGGAGATCTGGAAACACCATATATTTT
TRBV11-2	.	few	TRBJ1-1	CASSLMGGNTEAFF	TGTGCCAGCAGCTTAATGGGGGGGAACACTGAAGCTTTCTTT